One and the same sample provided the 30 T cell receptor beta chains below, sequenced in a study of blood T cell repertoires in COVID-19. Produced via immunoSEQ multiplex PCR; TCRdb's table is partial and in-frame only. The data contain approximately 90,000 clones, around 80% of them singletons. Sequences were obtained from peripheral blood. All receptors derive from a woman older than 75 with active or convalescent COVID-19.

The CDR3 protein is CASNLAGPAGDEQFF. CDR3 bases: TGTGCCAGCAACCTAGCGGGGCCGGCCGGGGATGAGCAGTTCTTC. This sequence joins TRBV28 and TRBJ2-1, with 9 bases fitting TRBD2. Looked up from germline, CDR1 is MDHEN and CDR2 is SYDVKM. The CDR3 is 15 residues long. Trimming removed 7 bases from V and 8 bases from J; junction bases left unmatched: 12.

This sequence joins TRBV3-1 (or the pseudogene TRBV3-2) and TRBJ2-7, with a tentative D call TRBD1 (5 bases). The V and J ends lost 4 bases and 3 bases respectively, with 10 bases between them. CDR3 length equals 13 residues. Germline CDR1 and CDR2: LGHDT and YNNKEL (reference sequence). The chain's CDR3 is CASSPTTVYEQYF. CDR3 bases: TGTGCCAGCAGCCCGACGACAGTCTACGAGCAGTACTTC.

The chain couples TRBV6-5 to TRBJ1-1, with D maybe TRBD1 (6 bases). From germline, CDR1 is MNHEY and CDR2 SVGAGI. The V end was cut by 1 base, the J end by 2 bases, with 14 bases between. This CDR3 region has 16 residues. The CDR3 is CASSYFSDRPNTEAFF. CDR3 bases: TGTGCCAGCAGTTACTTCTCCGACAGGCCAAACACTGAAGCTTTCTTT.

In its sample, this clone was seen a few times. The CDR3 region has the DNA TGTGCCAGCAGCCAACAACAAGAGACCCAGTACTTC. It yields the protein CASSQQQETQYF. The chain combines TRBV3-1 (or the pseudogene TRBV3-2) with TRBJ2-5; D is ambiguous. Germline V CDR1 and CDR2: LGHDT, YNNKEL (reference sequence). V dropped 2 bases and J dropped 2 bases, with 3 bases sitting between them. There are 12 residues in the CDR3.

This clone was detected only a few times. The rearrangement uses TRBV5-1 and TRBJ2-5; 9 nucleotides line up with TRBD2. This CDR3 spans 16 amino acids. Trimming removed 1 base from V and 5 bases from J; junction bases left unmatched: 9. In germline, CDR1 is SGHRS, CDR2 YFSETQ. CDR3 sequence (DNA): TGCGCCAGCAGCTTGTTGGGGGGAGCGGGAGGCGAGACCCAGTACTTC. Protein product: CASSLLGGAGGETQYF.

The CDR3 sequence: CASSSTYEQYF. In DNA, the CDR3 is TGTGCCAGCAGCTCAACCTACGAGCAGTACTTC. The V gene is TRBV9, the J gene TRBJ2-7; D uncertain. V was shortened by 4 bases and J by 2 bases, with 4 bases between the two germline ends. Per the germline V gene, CDR1 is SGDLS and CDR2 is YYNGEE. The CDR3 spans 11 residues.

The chain recombines TRBV2 with TRBJ1-2; 8 nucleotides align to TRBD1. CDR1 SNHLY and CDR2 FYNNEI come from the germline V gene. This CDR3 region has 14 residues. The J segment lost 6 bases and the V segment lost 7 bases, leaving 10 bases of the junction unmatched. The CDR3 sequence is CASNHPTGEHGYTF. The CDR3 DNA reads TGTGCCAGCAACCATCCGACAGGGGAACATGGCTACACCTTC.

The chain combines TRBV7-2 with TRBJ2-1, with 9 bases lining up with TRBD2. The CDR3 spans 15 residues. Germline CDR1 SGHTA, CDR2 FQGNSA. V lost 3 bases, J lost 7 bases, and 7 bases stayed unmatched. CDR3 protein: CASSFSGTSYNEQFF. DNA of the CDR3: TGTGCCAGCAGCTTCTCAGGGACTAGCTATAATGAGCAGTTCTTC.

V gene TRBV5-8 combines with J gene TRBJ1-4; D gene unclear. From germline, CDR1 is SGHTS and CDR2 YDEGEE. V lost 0 bases, J lost 7 bases, and 16 bases lay in between. This CDR3 has 16 amino acids. CDR3 bases: TGTGCCAGCAGCTTGGGGCAGCACTTGGGAGGTGAAAAACTGTTTTTT. It yields the protein CASSLGQHLGGEKLFF.

The genes are TRBV5-1 and TRBJ2-5; 10 bases agree with TRBD1. Unmatched junction bases numbered 7, after V lost 7 bases and J lost 4 bases. Germline-derived CDR1 and CDR2 are SGHRS and YFSETQ. This CDR3 has 14 residues. This CDR3 reads CASGAGTGAETQYF. In DNA, the CDR3 is TGCGCCAGCGGTGCCGGGACAGGGGCAGAGACCCAGTACTTC.

This chain connects TRBV5-1 to TRBJ2-3, with TRBD2 identical over 9 bases. The CDR3 totals 15 residues. CDR1 SGHRS and CDR2 YFSETQ come from the germline V gene. The V gene end was trimmed by 1 base and the J gene end by 3 bases; junction bases not matched to a gene: 3. CDR3 amino acids: CASSLRSGRTDTQYF. As DNA, the CDR3 is TGCGCCAGCAGCTTGAGGAGCGGGAGGACAGATACGCAGTATTTT.

The chain links TRBV28 to TRBJ1-2; weak D call: TRBD1 (6 bases). V shed 6 bases and J shed 4 bases, with 12 bases lying between them. Germline V CDR1 and CDR2: MDHEN, SYDVKM. This CDR3 has 13 amino acids. CDR3 sequence: CASSGQSFYGYTF. The CDR3 DNA follows: TGTGCCAGCAGCGGACAGTCTTTCTATGGCTACACCTTC.

This chain links TRBV7-2 with TRBJ2-1, with D possibly being TRBD1 (5 bases). V lost 6 bases and J lost 5, with 14 bases in between. Germline V CDR1 and CDR2: SGHTA, FQGNSA. The CDR3 extends over 14 amino acids. CDR3 bases: TGTGCCAGCAGTCTCAGGGTCCTTAACAATGAGCAGTTCTTC. Amino acids: CASSLRVLNNEQFF.

The chain couples TRBV19 to TRBJ1-1; 10 positions agree with TRBD1. V lost 4 bases to trimming and J lost 0 bases; unmatched junction nucleotides: 8. Germline assignment: CDR1 LNHDA and CDR2 SQIVND (reference sequence). The CDR3 spans 17 residues. The CDR3, as DNA: TGTGCCAGTAGTACTCCCAGGGACAGGGGACTGAACACTGAAGCTTTCTTT. It specifies CASSTPRDRGLNTEAFF.

This sequence joins TRBV24-1 and TRBJ2-1; maybe TRBD2 (6 bases). Germline V gene sequence: CDR1 KGHDR, CDR2 SFDVKD. Trimming removed 2 bases from V and 3 bases from J, with 13 bases in between. The CDR3 extends over 16 amino acids. The CDR3 nucleotides read TGTGCCACCAGTGATTCGGCTCCGGGACTCTACAATGAGCAGTTCTTC. Translation: CATSDSAPGLYNEQFF.

This rearrangement joins TRBV11-3 to TRBJ2-3; TRBD1 is a possible D gene (5 bases). Germline V gives CDR1 SGHNT, CDR2 YENEEA. V was clipped by 1 base and J by 2 bases, with 10 bases between them. The CDR3 covers 15 residues. CDR3 in amino acids: CASSLGGADTDTQYF. The CDR3 DNA is TGTGCCAGCAGCTTAGGTGGGGCTGACACAGATACGCAGTATTTT. The variable domain in full, completed from reference TRBV11-3 and TRBJ2-3, reads EAGVVQSPRYKIIEKKQPVAFWCNPISGHNTLYWYLQNLGQGPELLIRYENEEAVDDSQLPKDRFSAERLKGVDSTLKIQPAELGDSAVYLCASSLGGADTDTQYFGPGTRLTVL.

The V call is TRBV7-2, the J call TRBJ1-2; 9 positions agree with TRBD1. The V gene end was trimmed by 3 bases and the J gene end by 2 bases; junction bases not matched to a gene: 4. This CDR3 contains 15 residues. Per germline, CDR1 SGHTA and CDR2 FQGNSA. As DNA, the CDR3 is TGTGCCAGCAGCTTCGTTGGGACAGGGAACTATGGCTACACCTTC. This sequence encodes CASSFVGTGNYGYTF.

In its sample, this clone was seen once. The chain recombines TRBV29-1 with TRBJ2-1; 11 positions agree with TRBD2. J was trimmed by 2 bases and V by 1 base; bases with no gene match: 4. The CDR3 runs 16 residues. Germline assignment: CDR1 SQVTM and CDR2 ANQGSEA. CDR3: CSVEGGLAETYNEQFF. DNA of the CDR3: TGCAGCGTTGAAGGGGGACTAGCGGAGACCTACAATGAGCAGTTCTTC.

V gene TRBV28 combines with J gene TRBJ2-7; 15 positions match TRBD2. Germline V lookup: CDR1 MDHEN, CDR2 SYDVKM. The V segment lost 6 bases and the J segment 0 bases; nucleotides outside the gene matches: 12. CDR3 length: 19 amino acids. Here the CDR3 reads CASSFPSGLAGGRSYEQYF. The CDR3 coding sequence is TGTGCCAGCAGCTTCCCCTCCGGACTAGCGGGAGGGCGCTCCTACGAGCAGTACTTC. Based on the CDR3 plus reference TRBV28 and TRBJ2-7, the full variable domain is DVKVTQSSRYLVKRTGEKVFLECVQDMDHENMFWYRQDPGLGLRLIYFSYDVKMKEKGDIPEGYSVSREKKERFSLILESASTNQTSMYLCASSFPSGLAGGRSYEQYFGPGTRLTVT.

V is TRBV18 and J is TRBJ1-3, with a possible D match to TRBD1 (5 bases). CDR1 and CDR2 from the germline V gene are KGHSH and LQKENI. The CDR3 spans 15 residues. V gave up 1 base and J gave up 0 bases, with 7 bases separating them. The CDR3 nucleotides are TGTGCCAGCTCACCACGACAGAGCTCTGGAAACACCATATATTTT. Its translation: CASSPRQSSGNTIYF.

A single count supports this clone. The chain combines TRBV19 with TRBJ2-3; 7 bases line up with TRBD1. J lost 5 bases, V lost 3 bases, and 5 bases had no gene match. CDR1 LNHDA and CDR2 SQIVND come from the germline V gene (reference sequence). The CDR3 is 14 amino acids. The CDR3 reads CASSMRTGRDTQYF. CDR3 DNA: TGTGCCAGTAGTATGCGGACAGGCCGAGATACGCAGTATTTT.

V gene TRBV6-5 combines with J gene TRBJ2-5, with 7 positions matching TRBD2. The germline CDR1 and CDR2 sequences are MNHEY and SVGAGI. V gave up 7 bases and J gave up 1 base; unmatched junction bases: 6. The CDR3 contains 14 residues. The CDR3 protein is CASNPAGIQETQYF. In DNA, the CDR3 is TGTGCCAGCAACCCAGCGGGGATCCAAGAGACCCAGTACTTC.

The rearrangement joins TRBV5-1 to TRBJ2-1, with 7 positions matching TRBD2. The germline CDR1 and CDR2 sequences are SGHRS and YFSETQ. V trimming: 7 bases; J trimming: 7 bases; junction bases outside the gene matches: 14. This CDR3 is built from 15 residues. The CDR3 sequence is CASGRGGAAANEQFF. For the CDR3, the DNA is TGCGCCAGCGGCCGCGGGGGAGCGGCCGCAAATGAGCAGTTCTTC.

The chain carries TRBV5-6 and TRBJ1-2; 7 bases are shared with TRBD1. Germline CDR1 is SGHDT and CDR2 is YYEEEE. The CDR3 consists of 14 residues. The V and J ends lost 0 bases and 6 bases, in that order; junction bases with no gene match: 5. DNA of the CDR3: TGTGCCAGCAGCTTGGACGGACAGGATGATGGCTACACCTTC. This sequence encodes CASSLDGQDDGYTF.

The V gene is TRBV28, the J gene TRBJ1-1; 8 positions match TRBD1. The junction had 7 bases not matched to a gene; V was cut back by 5 bases and J by 5 bases. The CDR3 extends over 14 amino acids. Germline CDR1 reads MDHEN; CDR2 reads SYDVKM. CDR3 coding DNA: TGTGCCAGCAGTCCACAGGGGGGTGGGACTGAAGCTTTCTTT. This translates into CASSPQGGGTEAFF.

The rearrangement uses TRBV18 and TRBJ2-7; D gene uncertain. V lost 2 bases and J lost 1, with 12 bases in between. Germline CDR1 reads KGHSH; CDR2 reads LQKENI. The CDR3 consists of 15 residues. CDR3 bases: TGTGCCAGCTCACCAGAGGCTCACCGTTCCTACGAGCAGTACTTC. Translation gives CASSPEAHRSYEQYF.

The table lists this clone with a count of one. J is TRBJ1-4 and V is TRBV11-3; possibly TRBD1 for D (6 bases). Trimming stripped 4 bases from V and 4 bases from J, with 10 bases between. The germline gives CDR1 SGHNT, CDR2 YENEEA. CDR3 length equals 14 residues. CDR3 in DNA: TGTGCCAGCAGCTCCCGACAGGATAATGAAAAACTGTTTTTT. Protein: CASSSRQDNEKLFF. The entire variable domain, with the rest obtained from reference TRBV11-3 and TRBJ1-4, is as follows: EAGVVQSPRYKIIEKKQPVAFWCNPISGHNTLYWYLQNLGQGPELLIRYENEEAVDDSQLPKDRFSAERLKGVDSTLKIQPAELGDSAVYLCASSSRQDNEKLFFGSGTQLSVL.

This clone was seen once. The chain combines TRBV19 with TRBJ2-7, with D perhaps matching TRBD1 (6 bases). The length of the CDR3 is 15 residues. Per germline, CDR1 LNHDA and CDR2 SQIVND (reference sequence). The ends were cut back, 2 bases at V and 2 bases at J, with 13 bases in the middle. This CDR3 is CASSISGTPTYEQYF. The CDR3 nucleotides are TGTGCCAGTAGTATATCCGGGACACCTACCTACGAGCAGTACTTC.

The chain couples TRBV28 to TRBJ1-2; a weak D match, TRBD1 (6 bases). The CDR3 spans 13 residues. The V end lost 6 bases, the J end lost 7 bases, and 15 bases lay between the germline ends. CDR1 and CDR2 from the germline V gene are MDHEN and SYDVKM. The CDR3 spells CASRIGGALGYTF. DNA for the CDR3: TGTGCCAGCAGGATTGGGGGGGCCCTTGGCTACACCTTC.

This clone came up once. The chain employs TRBV18 and TRBJ2-3, with D perhaps TRBD2 (6 bases). This CDR3 comprises 19 residues. V was shortened by 1 base and J by 0 bases, with 20 bases between the two germline ends. Germline loops: CDR1 KGHSH, CDR2 LQKENI. The CDR3 DNA follows: TGTGCCAGCTCACCACTACTCCCCGGGGGACCCACTAGCACAGATACGCAGTATTTT. Translated: CASSPLLPGGPTSTDTQYF.